The TCR beta chain under discussion was sequenced for a study of blood T cell repertoires in COVID-19. Study information: Samples taken during acute and convalescent COVID-19 were collected in the United States, Italy and Spain. T cells, B-cell-depleted T cells, or PBMCs provided the cDNA or gDNA that served as material.

Original handling: Reference gene primer amplification yielded estimated nucleated cell counts. The assay was immunoSEQ multiplex PCR, and TCRdb's table has in-frame clones only and misses some. The V and J calls and clone size were taken over from that table, and D and trimming were inferred from the DNA. The sample contains fewer than 150,000 clones, approximately 91% of which appear only once. Between the trimmed V and J ends, which lost 4 bases and 2 bases, there was a span of 17 bases. CDR1 and CDR2 from the germline V gene are SGHDT and YYEEEE. The CDR3 sequence is 16 residues long. This TCR came from an older woman who had recovered from COVID-19. This chain uses TRBV5-6 with TRBJ2-3; maybe TRBD1 (5 bases). The sample was peripheral blood. The CDR3 region has the DNA TGTGCCAGCAGCGACGGACAAACAATTACCACAGATACGCAGTATTTT. Translated: CASSDGQTITTDTQYF. The whole variable domain, remainder taken from reference TRBV5-6 and TRBJ2-3, is DAGVTQSPTHLIKTRGQQVTLRCSPKSGHDTVSWYQQALGQGPQFIFQYYEEEERQRGNFPDRFSGHQFPNYSSELNVNALLLGDSALYLCASSDGQTITTDTQYFGPGTRLTVL.